This T cell receptor beta chain appears in the sequencing data of a study of cytomegalovirus exposure and HLA in healthy donors. Study-wide background: Unique TCR beta sequences numbering over 100 million came from 150 million to 200 million T cells in an earlier analysis. Study-wide findings and caveats: The majority of TCR sequences were rare, yet some public TCRs appeared in many donors. A later analysis reportedly found that, within productive TCRs, an Asian-associated ancestry cluster had fewer N-insertions than the mean observed across the roughly 610 donors.

The PCR ran on 60 Vbeta and 13 Jbeta primers. As originally analysed: Later reanalysis found around 74 million unique TCR beta chains, around 11 million of them shared. The protocol was immunoSEQ multiplex PCR, while the TCRdb copy is restricted to in-frame clones and leaves out a portion. The V and J calls and clone size were taken over from that table, and D and trimming were inferred from the DNA. This table has tens of thousands of clones, about two thirds appearing once. As regards this clone: Its antigen remains unknown.

Germline V gene lookup returns CDR1 SGDLS and CDR2 YYNGEE. Losses at the gene ends were 3 bases for V and 1 base for J; bases not matched to a gene: 7. This CDR3 is 16 amino acids long. The chain joins TRBV9 to TRBJ2-5; 9 bases fit TRBD1. The specimen sequenced was PBMCs. This receptor was identified in a woman in her 40s in good health and CMV-seropositive. DNA of the CDR3: TGTGCCAGCAGCGGACAGGGGGGGGGAAGCCAAGAGACCCAGTACTTC. Translating gives CASSGQGGGSQETQYF. Looking up the rest from reference TRBV9 and TRBJ2-5 gives the full variable domain: DSGVTQTPKHLITATGQRVTLRCSPRSGDLSVYWYQQSLDQGLQFLIQYYNGEERAKGNILERFSAQQFPDLHSELNLSSLELGDSALYFCASSGQGGGSQETQYFGPGTRLLVL.